The T cell receptor (beta chain) described here comes from a study of graft-versus-host responses after intestinal transplantation. Study-level results: Early HvG declines after transplant were associated with peak circulating GvH clone levels. GvH clones turned up in recipient marrow; some had shown up first in ileum or blood.

Assay used: immunoSEQ multiplex PCR; TCRdb lists only in-frame clones, some missing. The sample lists about 98,000 clones; about 82% were seen once. Points on this clone: Its antigen is not known.

The material sequenced was PBMCs, taken 255 days after intestinal transplant. This clonotype was sampled from a human patient who received an intestinal transplant, so some T cells may come from the graft donor.

This CDR3 is CASSVAPFGDSYNEQFF. In nucleotides, the CDR3 is TGTGCCAGCAGCGTAGCCCCCTTTGGCGACTCCTACAATGAGCAGTTCTTC. This chain joins TRBV9 and TRBJ2-1; D is unclear. Looked up from germline, CDR1 is SGDLS and CDR2 is YYNGEE. With 0 bases removed from V and 0 bases from J, the gap between germline ends came to 13 bases. CDR3 length equals 17 residues.